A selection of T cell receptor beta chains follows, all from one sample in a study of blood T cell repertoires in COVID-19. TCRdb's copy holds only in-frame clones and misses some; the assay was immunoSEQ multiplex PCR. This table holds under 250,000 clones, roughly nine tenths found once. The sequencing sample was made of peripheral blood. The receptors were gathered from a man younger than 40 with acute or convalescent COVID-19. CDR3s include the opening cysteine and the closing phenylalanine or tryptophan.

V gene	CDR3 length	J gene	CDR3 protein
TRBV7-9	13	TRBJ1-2	CASSQDRYYGYTF
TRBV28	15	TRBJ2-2	CASGLAGGNTGELFF
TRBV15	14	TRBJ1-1	CATSSAGPPTEAFF
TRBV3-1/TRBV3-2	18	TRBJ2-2	CASSRYSTGGAYTGELFF
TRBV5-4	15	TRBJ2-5	CASSLAGGLQETQYF
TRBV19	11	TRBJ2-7	CASGGGNEQYF
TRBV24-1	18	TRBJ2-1	CATSEFGGRGISDNEQFF
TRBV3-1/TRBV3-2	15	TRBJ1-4	CASSQAGRGWEKLFF
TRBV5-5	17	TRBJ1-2	CASSPLRGGTANYGYTF
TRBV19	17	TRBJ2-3	CASNTPISGSTSDTQYF
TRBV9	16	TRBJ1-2	CASSAIGQGTSYGYTF
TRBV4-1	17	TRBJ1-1	CASSQDGRGPTGTEAFF
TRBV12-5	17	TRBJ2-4	CASGLVIWQGLKNIQYF